A selection of T cell receptor beta chains follows, all from one sample in a study of technical replicates of blood from several donors. The table came from immunoSEQ multiplex PCR; TCRdb's copy has only in-frame clones and leaves some out. The sample holds around 86,000 clones; about 97% are singletons and the top ten take 0.2%. Sequencing input: T cells isolated from PBMCs. Source of these receptors: a human donor in good health. The CDR3 runs from the conserved cysteine through the conserved F or W. The D gene is left open where the match is weak. Some rows have no size entry. The others give once, few or many, or a class for an expanded clone.

>.|.|TRBV11-2|TRBJ2-5
CASSSPGVGETQYF
TGTGCCAGCAGCTCTCCGGGGGTAGGGGAGACCCAGTACTTC
>.|.|TRBV7-2|TRBJ1-1
CASSPITGTGTEAFF
TGTGCCAGCAGCCCGATAACAGGGACGGGCACTGAAGCTTTCTTT
>.|TRBD1|TRBV28|TRBJ2-5
CASSLGQGVQETQYF
TGTGCCAGCAGTTTAGGACAGGGGGTGCAAGAGACCCAGTACTTC
>.|.|TRBV11-3|TRBJ2-1
CASAKGVGEQFF
TGTGCCAGCGCAAAAGGGGTCGGTGAGCAGTTCTTC
>.|TRBD2|TRBV25-1|TRBJ2-7
CASRPSGSFEQYF
TGTGCCAGCAGACCTAGCGGGAGTTTTGAGCAGTACTTC
>.|.|TRBV5-1|TRBJ1-3
CASSGGAGGNTIYF
TGCGCCAGCAGTGGGGGGGCCGGTGGAAACACCATATATTTT
>.|.|TRBV18|TRBJ2-1
CASSRSGLSGNEQFF
TGTGCCAGCTCACGATCGGGACTTTCCGGCAATGAGCAGTTCTTC
>.|.|TRBV11-2|TRBJ2-7
CASSSLVLGTEQYF
TGTGCCAGCAGCTCCTTAGTATTGGGGACAGAGCAGTACTTC
>.|TRBD2|TRBV27|TRBJ2-3
CASSLAGGTDTQYF
TGTGCCAGCAGTTTAGCGGGAGGCACAGATACGCAGTATTTT
>.|.|TRBV6-4|TRBJ2-2
CASSELRNTGELFF
TGTGCCAGCAGTGAGCTGAGGAACACCGGGGAGCTGTTTTTT
>.|TRBD1|TRBV28|TRBJ2-3
CASSQETGPGDTQYF
TGTGCCAGCAGCCAAGAGACAGGGCCGGGGGATACGCAGTATTTT
>.|TRBD2|TRBV28|TRBJ2-7
CASSSSKLAGPGALSYEQYF
TGTGCCAGCAGTTCCTCTAAGTTAGCGGGGCCCGGAGCTTTGTCCTACGAGCAGTACTTC
>.|TRBD1|TRBV10-2|TRBJ1-5
CASSHPDRGLQPQHF
TGCGCCAGCAGTCATCCGGACAGGGGGCTTCAGCCCCAGCATTTT
>.|TRBD1|TRBV2|TRBJ1-1
CASRWGQGNTEAFF
TGTGCCAGCAGATGGGGACAGGGGAACACTGAAGCTTTCTTT
>.|.|TRBV28|TRBJ1-3
CASSLIFGQGNTIYF
TGTGCCAGCAGTTTAATCTTCGGGCAGGGGAACACCATATATTTT
>.|.|TRBV2|TRBJ2-1
CASSELVGSSYNEQFF
TGTGCCAGCAGTGAGTTGGTGGGCAGCTCCTACAATGAGCAGTTCTTC
>.|.|TRBV7-6|TRBJ1-1
CASSLAVGRGTEAFF
TGTGCCAGCAGCTTAGCTGTGGGGCGGGGGACTGAAGCTTTCTTT
>.|.|TRBV25-1|TRBJ1-6
CASSARSSYNSPLHF
TGTGCCAGCAGTGCGAGGAGCTCCTATAATTCACCCCTCCACTTT
>.|TRBD2|TRBV28|TRBJ2-1
CASSFLAGALEQFF
TGTGCCAGCAGTTTTCTAGCGGGAGCGCTTGAGCAGTTCTTC
>.|.|TRBV29-1|TRBJ1-5
CSVGSVEGQPQHF
TGTAGCGTAGGTTCCGTGGAGGGTCAGCCCCAGCATTTT
>.|TRBD2|TRBV11-2|TRBJ2-1
CASSSYRGDAYNEQFF
TGTGCCAGCAGCTCCTATCGGGGGGATGCCTACAATGAGCAGTTCTTC
>once|.|TRBV5-1|TRBJ1-1
CASSRPADEAFF
TGCGCCAGCAGCCGCCCAGCGGATGAAGCTTTCTTT
>.|.|TRBV9|TRBJ2-7
CASSGYLGGPPYEQYF
TGTGCCAGCAGCGGTTACCTCGGGGGGCCCCCCTACGAGCAGTACTTC
>.|TRBD1|TRBV7-2|TRBJ2-7
CASSLAGTGFYEQYF
TGTGCCAGCAGCTTAGCTGGGACAGGGTTCTACGAGCAGTACTTC
>.|TRBD1|TRBV10-3|TRBJ1-2
CAISDGTGNPYGYTF
TGTGCCATCAGTGACGGGACAGGGAACCCCTATGGCTACACCTTC
>.|TRBD2|TRBV29-1|TRBJ2-3
CSVGTSGKLSTDTQYF
TGCAGCGTCGGGACTAGCGGGAAATTGAGCACAGATACGCAGTATTTT
>.|.|TRBV9|TRBJ1-5
CASSVADPNQPQHF
TGTGCCAGCAGCGTAGCAGATCCAAATCAGCCCCAGCATTTT
>.|.|TRBV30|TRBJ2-3
CAWSGPSTDTQYF
TGTGCCTGGTCAGGCCCTAGCACAGATACGCAGTATTTT
>.|TRBD1|TRBV27|TRBJ2-1
CASSSGGTYNEQFF
TGTGCCAGCAGTTCAGGGGGAACCTACAATGAGCAGTTCTTC
>.|.|TRBV15|TRBJ1-2
CATSRVVAGYGYTF
TGTGCCACCAGCAGAGTTGTAGCTGGCTATGGCTACACCTTC
>.|TRBD1|TRBV29-1|TRBJ2-5
CSVWTGGMETQYF
TGCAGCGTCTGGACAGGGGGGATGGAGACCCAGTACTTC
>.|.|TRBV29-1|TRBJ2-1
CSVDFTGSSYNEQFF
TGCAGCGTTGACTTTACAGGAAGCTCCTACAATGAGCAGTTCTTC
>.|.|TRBV7-3|TRBJ2-3
CASSLGRTDTQYF
TGTGCCAGCAGCTTAGGGCGAACAGATACGCAGTATTTT
>.|.|TRBV4-1|TRBJ2-7
CASGRGSREQYF
TGCGCCAGCGGCAGGGGAAGCCGCGAGCAGTACTTC
>.|.|TRBV27|TRBJ1-6
CASKPGLKSSYNSPLHF
TGTGCCAGCAAACCGGGACTAAAAAGCTCCTATAATTCACCCCTCCACTTT
>.|TRBD2|TRBV6-4|TRBJ2-1
CASSVTSGGNNEQFF
TGTGCCAGCAGCGTGACTAGCGGGGGGAACAATGAGCAGTTCTTC
>.|.|TRBV7-6|TRBJ1-6
CASSLRIRGYSPLHF
TGTGCCAGCAGCTTACGTATCAGGGGTTATTCACCCCTCCACTTT
>.|.|TRBV11-2|TRBJ1-4
CASSLDLRGKLFF
TGTGCCAGCAGCTTAGACTTACGCGGAAAACTGTTTTTT
>.|.|TRBV7-6|TRBJ1-2
CASSLVIGGNGGYTF
TGTGCCAGCAGCTTAGTGATTGGAGGGAATGGTGGCTACACCTTC
>.|TRBD1|TRBV2|TRBJ2-7
CASTAGQGPYEQYF
TGTGCCAGCACCGCGGGACAGGGTCCCTACGAGCAGTACTTC
>.|.|TRBV6-1|TRBJ2-7
CASLQGSYEQYF
TGTGCCAGCCTACAGGGCTCCTACGAGCAGTACTTC
>.|TRBD2|TRBV7-9|TRBJ2-3
CASSLEAGADTQYF
TGTGCCAGCAGCTTAGAAGCGGGGGCAGATACGCAGTATTTT
>.|TRBD2|TRBV4-2|TRBJ2-3
CASSQEGGLAGPTFSTDTQYF
TGTGCCAGCAGCCAAGAGGGAGGACTAGCGGGACCAACCTTTAGCACAGATACGCAGTATTTT
>.|.|TRBV30|TRBJ1-4
CASLRGFNEKLFF
TGTGCCTCCCTAAGGGGGTTTAATGAAAAACTGTTTTTT
>.|.|TRBV7-9|TRBJ2-5
CASSATTGGETQYF
TGTGCCAGCAGCGCAACGACAGGCGGGGAGACCCAGTACTTC
>.|TRBD1|TRBV25-1|TRBJ1-5
CAAGAGGPCQPQHF
TGTGCGGCAGGGGCAGGGGGCCCGTGTCAGCCCCAGCATTTT
>.|.|TRBV15|TRBJ1-3
CATSTMSSGNTIYF
TGTGCCACCAGCACTATGAGCTCTGGAAACACCATATATTTT
>.|.|TRBV5-1|TRBJ2-3
CASSLDYSTDTQYF
TGCGCCAGCAGCTTGGACTACAGCACAGATACGCAGTATTTT
>.|TRBD1|TRBV5-1|TRBJ2-3
CASSLEGQGDTDTQYF
TGCGCCAGCAGCTTGGAGGGACAGGGGGACACAGATACGCAGTATTTT
>.|TRBD2|TRBV7-3|TRBJ2-3
CASSLGTSGGARDTQYF
TGTGCCAGCAGCCTAGGGACTAGCGGGGGGGCCCGGGATACGCAGTATTTT
>.|.|TRBV5-1|TRBJ1-3
CASRLGTGPGNTIYF
TGCGCCAGCCGGCTCGGGACTGGTCCTGGAAACACCATATATTTT
>.|TRBD1|TRBV7-3|TRBJ2-5
CASSYGTGSEETQYF
TGTGCCAGCAGCTATGGGACAGGGTCTGAGGAGACCCAGTACTTC
>.|.|TRBV11-1|TRBJ2-7
CASSYQGPSYEQYF
TGTGCCAGCAGCTACCAGGGCCCCTCCTACGAGCAGTACTTC
>.|.|TRBV5-4|TRBJ2-2
CASSLDLSRKSLNTGELFF
TGTGCCAGCAGCTTGGATCTTTCTAGGAAATCCCTTAACACCGGGGAGCTGTTTTTT
>.|.|TRBV5-1|TRBJ2-2
CASSSGIGTFHTGELFF
TGCGCCAGCAGCTCGGGTATCGGGACTTTCCACACCGGGGAGCTGTTTTTT